The 20 T cell receptor beta chains below all came from one sample that was sequenced in a study of Ad26.COV2.S vaccination and SARS-CoV-2 variants (dated by TCRdb to about 2021). The library was obtained by the immunoSEQ multiplex PCR assay. Here the immuneACCESS table is served through TCRdb, limited to in-frame sequences with V and J called. Missing clones are a known gap in these copies; in checked studies unresolved V genes cover under half, and the rest lacks a known reason. This sample lists a few hundred thousand clones; around 89% were detected once. In total, the top ten clones hold 1.5% to 2% of the sample. The treatment or condition label for this specimen denotes: 19 received Ad26.COV2.S at low or high dose, single or two shots; about 5 received placebo; per-sample allocation not given. For vaccine and placebo recipients, the sequenced repertoires came from samples collected on day 63 after the first injection.

The source was peripheral blood, collected in a trial of Ad26.COV2.S vaccine versus placebo. The origin of the receptors is a person aged 18-65 years who received the Ad26.COV2.S COVID-19 vaccine or a placebo.

This clone occurred once. The chain combines TRBV24-1 with TRBJ2-2, with 7 bases matching TRBD1. The CDR3 consists of 13 residues. The V segment lost 9 bases and the J segment 4 bases; nucleotides outside the gene matches: 4. Germline V gives CDR1 KGHDR, CDR2 SFDVKD. This CDR3 is CATRGQVTGELFF. The DNA for the CDR3 is TGTGCCACCCGTGGACAGGTCACCGGGGAGCTGTTTTTT.

The J gene is TRBJ2-2, the V gene TRBV7-8; 10 nucleotides line up with TRBD1. The J segment lost 9 bases and the V segment lost 4 bases, leaving 5 bases of the junction unmatched. CDR3 size: 14 residues. The germline CDR1 and CDR2 sequences are SGHVS and FQNEAQ. CDR3 sequence reads: CASSSRQGARELFF. The DNA of the CDR3 is TGTGCCAGCAGCTCACGACAGGGGGCGAGGGAGCTGTTTTTT.

The rearrangement uses TRBV30 and TRBJ1-2; no definite D call. The V end lost 0 bases, the J end lost 4 bases, and 9 bases lay between the germline ends. The CDR3 covers 13 residues. Germline CDR1 GTSNPN, CDR2 SVGIG (reference sequence). The CDR3 sequence: CAWSVPPRYGYTF. In DNA form, the CDR3 reads TGTGCCTGGAGTGTACCTCCCCGCTATGGCTACACCTTC. The whole variable domain, remainder taken from reference TRBV30 and TRBJ1-2, is SQTIHQWPATLVQPVGSPLSLECTVEGTSNPNLYWYRQAAGRGLQLLFYSVGIGQISSEVPQNLSASRPQDRQFILSSKKLLLSDSGFYLCAWSVPPRYGYTFGSGTRLTVV.

The rearrangement links TRBV5-1 to TRBJ2-5; TRBD1 aligns across 9 bases. The germline V gene has CDR1 SGHRS and CDR2 YFSETQ. This CDR3 has 15 amino acids. With V trimmed by 0 bases and J by 5 bases, 5 bases remained unmatched. CDR3 loop: CASSLAGDRVETQYF. For the CDR3, the DNA is TGCGCCAGCAGCTTGGCCGGGGACAGGGTGGAGACCCAGTACTTC.

The chain combines TRBV9 with TRBJ2-6; D uncertain. Per the germline V gene, CDR1 is SGDLS and CDR2 is YYNGEE. Trimming left V 4 bases short and J 0 bases short, with 14 bases between. The CDR3 runs to 17 residues. The CDR3 loop reads CASSPTGRPSGANVLTF. The CDR3 bases are TGTGCCAGCAGCCCAACCGGACGGCCCTCTGGGGCCAACGTCCTGACTTTC.

The chain combines TRBV23-1 with TRBJ2-7, with 8 bases aligning to TRBD2. TRBV23-1 is labeled an ORF, and its function is uncertain. This CDR3 comprises 15 residues. V lost 0 bases and J lost 7; bases outside the gene matches: 8. The CDR3 protein is CASSQSAGGGSEQYF. The CDR3 region has the DNA TGCGCCAGCAGTCAATCCGCGGGAGGCGGATCAGAGCAGTACTTC.

The genes are TRBV27 and TRBJ2-6; D is uncertain. Trimming cost V 8 bases and J 0 bases, with 11 bases left between them. Germline values: CDR1 MNHEY, CDR2 SMNVEV (reference sequence). The CDR3 runs 15 residues. CDR3 nucleotides: TGTGCCAGCGATCCTCCGCCCTCTGGGGCCAACGTCCTGACTTTC. It specifies CASDPPPSGANVLTF. Drawing the rest from reference TRBV27 and TRBJ2-6, the complete variable domain is EAQVTQNPRYLITVTGKKLTVTCSQNMNHEYMSWYRQDPGLGLRQIYYSMNVEVTDKGDVPEGYKVSRKEKRNFPLILESPSPNQTSLYFCASDPPPSGANVLTFGAGSRLTVL.

This chain joins TRBV28 and TRBJ1-6; D might be TRBD1 (6 bases). The CDR3 loop spans 14 amino acids. V lost 6 bases and J lost 6, with 12 bases in between. The germline V gene has CDR1 MDHEN and CDR2 SYDVKM. Here the CDR3 DNA reads TGTGCCAGCAGAAACAGGGACCCTAATTCACCCCTCCACTTT. Translated: CASRNRDPNSPLHF.

This rearrangement joins TRBV28 to TRBJ2-1; a weak D match, TRBD1 (5 bases). The CDR3 totals 12 residues. V was shortened by 3 bases and J by 6 bases, with 6 bases between the two germline ends. CDR1 MDHEN and CDR2 SYDVKM come from the germline V gene. CDR3 sequence reads: CASSFQGNEQFF. DNA for the CDR3: TGTGCCAGCAGTTTTCAGGGCAATGAGCAGTTCTTC. The whole variable domain, remainder taken from reference TRBV28 and TRBJ2-1, is DVKVTQSSRYLVKRTGEKVFLECVQDMDHENMFWYRQDPGLGLRLIYFSYDVKMKEKGDIPEGYSVSREKKERFSLILESASTNQTSMYLCASSFQGNEQFFGPGTRLTVL.

The V call is TRBV19, the J call TRBJ2-3; D unresolved. The CDR3 totals 14 residues. Germline CDR1 LNHDA, CDR2 SQIVND (reference sequence). With 5 bases removed from V and 1 base from J, the gap between germline ends came to 10 bases. This CDR3 reads CASSHSRGTDTQYF. CDR3 coding DNA: TGTGCCAGTAGTCACTCGAGAGGCACAGATACGCAGTATTTT.

This clone was seen only a few times. Here the CDR3 DNA reads TGTGCCAGCTCACCAACCAGGGGCAGAGGCTACACCTTC. Its protein is CASSPTRGRGYTF. The J gene is TRBJ1-2, the V gene TRBV18; TRBD1 is a possible D gene (6 bases). Looked up from germline, CDR1 is KGHSH and CDR2 is LQKENI. Trimming removed 2 bases from V and 8 bases from J, with 12 bases in between. This CDR3 is built from 13 residues.

This clone was found once. The J gene is TRBJ2-1, the V gene TRBV4-1; D remains ambiguous. Germline V gene data show CDR1 as MGHRA and CDR2 as YSYEKL. The CDR3 length is 15 residues. V lost 0 bases to trimming and J lost 6 bases, with 12 bases between them. For the CDR3, the DNA is TGCGCCAGCAGCCAAGATCGGCTTCCAGGCAATGAGCAGTTCTTC. Translated: CASSQDRLPGNEQFF.

About this clone: Other nucleotide sequences from this sample produce the same CDR3. In nucleotides, the CDR3 is TGTGCCAGCAATAGAGCGGGAGGACCCTACGAGCAGTACTTC. Protein product: CASNRAGGPYEQYF. The chain carries TRBV6-5 and TRBJ2-7; 9 bases are shared with TRBD2. CDR1 is MNHEY, CDR2 SVGAGI, per germline. The CDR3 spans 14 residues. Trimming at V came to 7 bases and at J to 2 bases, leaving 6 bases not matched to a gene.

The rearrangement links TRBV9 to TRBJ2-2, with D uncertain. Per germline, CDR1 SGDLS and CDR2 YYNGEE. The length of the CDR3 is 13 residues. Trimming pared 0 bases from V and 6 bases from J, leaving 6 bases between. Here the CDR3 DNA reads TGTGCCAGCAGCGTAGGAGTGGCCGGGGAGCTGTTTTTT. This gives the protein CASSVGVAGELFF.

The genes are TRBV5-1 and TRBJ2-2; 11 nucleotides agree with TRBD1. The germline gives CDR1 SGHRS, CDR2 YFSETQ. The V segment lost 5 bases and the J segment 5 bases; nucleotides outside the gene matches: 2. The CDR3 consists of 14 residues. CDR3 protein: CASRGTGGTGELFF. The CDR3 DNA reads TGCGCCAGCAGGGGGACAGGGGGAACCGGGGAGCTGTTTTTT.

This CDR3 is CASRDTGELFF. The DNA for the CDR3 is TGTGCCAGCAGGGACACCGGGGAGCTGTTTTTT. The gene calls are TRBV11-3 and TRBJ2-2; D remains unclear. Per the germline V gene, CDR1 is SGHNT and CDR2 is YENEEA. The CDR3 totals 11 residues. Trimming cost V 6 bases and J 3 bases, with 2 bases left between them. Using reference TRBV11-3 and TRBJ2-2 for the parts outside the CDR3, the full variable domain is EAGVVQSPRYKIIEKKQPVAFWCNPISGHNTLYWYLQNLGQGPELLIRYENEEAVDDSQLPKDRFSAERLKGVDSTLKIQPAELGDSAVYLCASRDTGELFFGEGSRLTVL.

This clone was found once. V usage is TRBV10-2 and J usage is TRBJ2-2; 8 bases are a match to TRBD1. V shed 8 bases, J shed 5 bases, and the junction held 4 bases outside the gene matches. Germline V gene data show CDR1 as WSHSY and CDR2 as SAAADI. The CDR3 totals 13 residues. For the CDR3, the DNA is TGCGCCAGCCGACAGGGGCGGACCGGGGAGCTGTTTTTT. Encoded protein: CASRQGRTGELFF.

The genes are TRBV6-2 or TRBV6-3 and TRBJ2-5; TRBD1 matches 7 bases. Unmatched junction bases numbered 5, after V lost 6 bases and J lost 1 base. The germline V gene has CDR1 MNHEY and CDR2 SVGEGT. This CDR3 region has 14 residues. Here the CDR3 reads CASSAGTAQETQYF. CDR3 in DNA: TGTGCCAGCAGCGCTGGGACAGCCCAAGAGACCCAGTACTTC.

The chain links TRBV19 to TRBJ1-2; D call uncertain. This CDR3 comprises 14 residues. Germline CDR1 and CDR2: LNHDA and SQIVND (reference sequence). The V and J ends lost 5 bases and 4 bases respectively, with 14 bases between them. DNA for the CDR3: TGTGCCAGTAGTCCCCTCTTGGACGTCTATGGCTACACCTTC. This encodes CASSPLLDVYGYTF.

V and J are TRBV6-2 or TRBV6-3 and TRBJ2-7; 9 bases align to TRBD2. The ends lost 0 bases at V and 0 bases at J; junction bases unmatched: 15. CDR3 length equals 20 residues. Looked up from germline, CDR1 is MNHEY and CDR2 is SVGEGT. The CDR3 nucleotides are TGTGCCAGCAGTTACTCGAGTAGGGGTAGCGGGAGCCGTAGCTCCTACGAGCAGTACTTC. Translation: CASSYSSRGSGSRSSYEQYF.